This TCR beta chain was identified in a study of regulatory T cells in long-lasting Graves disease. Regarding the study as a whole: Reduced TCR diversity was observed in persistent Graves' patients versus newly diagnosed patients. Small sample size may have lowered accuracy.

With iRepertoire HTBI primers and Arm-PCR of CDR3 regions, TCR beta libraries were built. TCRdb passed the multiplex PCR reads through MiXCR, listing each CDR3 protein once. The repertoire holds 400,000 to 500,000 distinct CDR3 sequences, with more than 12% as singletons. The time point denotes: newly diagnosed GD, antithyroid drugs for less than 3 months. With RNA extracted from PBMCs as input, the TCR library was made. Patients met American Thyroid Association criteria for Graves' disease. A blood draw put about 9.9 milliliters of peripheral blood into EDTA tubes. This clonotype was picked up many times. What it binds is unknown. The J segment lost 2 bases and the V segment lost 2 bases, leaving 6 bases of the junction unmatched. The CDR3 consists of 15 residues. Germline V gene sequence: CDR1 SGHRS, CDR2 YFSETQ. These data are also associated with another study on T cells in Graves' hyperthyroidism and ophthalmopathy.

This clonotype originated in a woman aged 25 to 45 with Graves disease. The sequencing here drew on peripheral blood mononuclear cells (PBMCs), taken at new diagnosis, from a patient treated with antithyroid drugs. V and J are TRBV5-1 and TRBJ2-7; the match to TRBD2 covers 8 bases. The CDR3 DNA is TGCGCCAGCAGCTTCACGTCGGGACTAGCCTACGAGCAGTACTTC. This sequence encodes CASSFTSGLAYEQYF.